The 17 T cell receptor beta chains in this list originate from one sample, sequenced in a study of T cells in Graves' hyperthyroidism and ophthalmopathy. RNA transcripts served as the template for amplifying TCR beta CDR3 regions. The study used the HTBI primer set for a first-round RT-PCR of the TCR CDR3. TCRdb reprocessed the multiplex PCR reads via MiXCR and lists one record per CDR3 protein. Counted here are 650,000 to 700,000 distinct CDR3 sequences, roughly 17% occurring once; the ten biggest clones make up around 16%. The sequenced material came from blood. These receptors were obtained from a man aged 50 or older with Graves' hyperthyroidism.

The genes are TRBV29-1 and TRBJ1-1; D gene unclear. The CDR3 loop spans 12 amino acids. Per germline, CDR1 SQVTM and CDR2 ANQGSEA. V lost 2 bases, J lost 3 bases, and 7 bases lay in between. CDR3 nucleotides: TGCAGCGTTGAAAGGGAGGACACTGAAGCTTTCTTT. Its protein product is CSVEREDTEAFF. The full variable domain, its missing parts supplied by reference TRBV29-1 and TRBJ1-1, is SAVISQKPSRDICQRGTSLTIQCQVDSQVTMMFWYRQQPGQSLTLIATANQGSEATYESGFVIDKFPISRPNLTFSTLTVSNMSPEDSSIYLCSVEREDTEAFFGQGTRLTVV.

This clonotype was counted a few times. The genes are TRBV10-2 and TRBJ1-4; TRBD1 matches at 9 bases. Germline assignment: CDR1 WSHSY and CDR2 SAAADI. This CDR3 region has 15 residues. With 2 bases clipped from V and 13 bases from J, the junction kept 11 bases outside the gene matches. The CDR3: CASSEPGTGREGLFF. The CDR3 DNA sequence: TGCGCCAGCAGTGAGCCGGGGACAGGGCGCGAAGGACTGTTTTTT.

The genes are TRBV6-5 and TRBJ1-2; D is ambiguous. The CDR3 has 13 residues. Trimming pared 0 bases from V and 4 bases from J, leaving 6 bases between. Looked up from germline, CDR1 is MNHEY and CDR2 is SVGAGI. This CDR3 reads CASSYSNSYGYTF. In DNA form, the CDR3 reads TGTGCCAGCAGTTACTCGAACAGCTATGGCTACACCTTC.

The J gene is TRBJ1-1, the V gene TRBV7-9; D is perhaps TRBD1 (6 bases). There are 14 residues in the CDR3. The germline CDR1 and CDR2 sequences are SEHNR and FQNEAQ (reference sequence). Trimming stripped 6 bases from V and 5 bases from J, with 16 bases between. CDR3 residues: CASSHTGNGTEAFF. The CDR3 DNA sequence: TGTGCCAGCAGTCACACAGGGAACGGGACTGAAGCTTTCTTT.

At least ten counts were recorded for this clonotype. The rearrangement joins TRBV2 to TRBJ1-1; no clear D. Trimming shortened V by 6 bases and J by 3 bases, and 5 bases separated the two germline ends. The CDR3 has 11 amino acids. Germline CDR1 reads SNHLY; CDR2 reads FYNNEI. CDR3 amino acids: CASSVDTEAFF. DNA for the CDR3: TGTGCCAGCAGCGTGGACACTGAAGCTTTCTTT.

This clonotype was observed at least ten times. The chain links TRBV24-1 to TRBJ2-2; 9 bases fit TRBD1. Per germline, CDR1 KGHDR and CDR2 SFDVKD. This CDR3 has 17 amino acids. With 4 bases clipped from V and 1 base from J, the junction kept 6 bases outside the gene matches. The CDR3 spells CATSDESDRGNTGELFF. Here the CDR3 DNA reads TGTGCCACCAGTGACGAATCGGACAGGGGGAACACCGGGGAGCTGTTTTTT.

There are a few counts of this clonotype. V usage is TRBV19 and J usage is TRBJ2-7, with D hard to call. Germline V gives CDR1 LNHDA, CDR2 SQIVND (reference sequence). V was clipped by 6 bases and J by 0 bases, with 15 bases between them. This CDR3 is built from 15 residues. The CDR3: CASSPSRANSYEQYF. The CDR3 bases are TGTGCCAGTAGCCCAAGCCGGGCCAACTCCTACGAGCAGTACTTC.

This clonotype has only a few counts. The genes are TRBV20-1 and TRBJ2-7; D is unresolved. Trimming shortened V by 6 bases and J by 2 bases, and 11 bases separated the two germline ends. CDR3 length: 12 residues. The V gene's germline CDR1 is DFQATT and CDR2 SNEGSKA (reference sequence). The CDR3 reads CSALVGTYEQYF. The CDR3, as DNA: TGCAGTGCCCTCGTAGGGACCTACGAGCAGTACTTC.

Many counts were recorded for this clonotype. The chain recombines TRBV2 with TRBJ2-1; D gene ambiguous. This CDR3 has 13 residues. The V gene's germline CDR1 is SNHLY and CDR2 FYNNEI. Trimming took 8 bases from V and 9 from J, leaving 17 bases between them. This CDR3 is CASASGREAEQFF. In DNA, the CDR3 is TGTGCCAGCGCCTCGGGCAGAGAAGCTGAGCAGTTCTTC.

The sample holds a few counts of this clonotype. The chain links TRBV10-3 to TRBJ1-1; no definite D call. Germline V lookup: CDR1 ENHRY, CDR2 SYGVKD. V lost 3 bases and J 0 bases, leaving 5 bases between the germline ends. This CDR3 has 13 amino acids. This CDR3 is CAISEGMNTEAFF. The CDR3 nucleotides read TGTGCCATCAGTGAAGGTATGAACACTGAAGCTTTCTTT.

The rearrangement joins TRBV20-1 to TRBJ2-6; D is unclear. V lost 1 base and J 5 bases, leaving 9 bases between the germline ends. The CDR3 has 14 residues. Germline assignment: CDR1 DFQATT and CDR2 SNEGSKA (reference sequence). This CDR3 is CSARGEARANVLTF. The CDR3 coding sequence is TGCAGTGCTAGAGGCGAAGCTAGGGCCAACGTCCTGACTTTC.

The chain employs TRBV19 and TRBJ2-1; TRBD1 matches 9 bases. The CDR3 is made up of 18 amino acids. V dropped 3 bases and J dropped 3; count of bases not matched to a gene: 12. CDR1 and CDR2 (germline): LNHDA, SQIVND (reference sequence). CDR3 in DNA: TGTGCCAGTAGTATTATTTTTGGGAACAGGGGGCTCTACAATGAGCAGTTCTTC. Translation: CASSIIFGNRGLYNEQFF.

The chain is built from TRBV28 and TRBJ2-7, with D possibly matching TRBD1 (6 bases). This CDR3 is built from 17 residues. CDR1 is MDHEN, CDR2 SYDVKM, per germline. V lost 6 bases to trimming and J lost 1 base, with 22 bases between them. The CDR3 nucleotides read TGTGCCAGCAGGTCAGGGGCCGCCGCACCCCTTTCCTACGAGCAGTACTTC. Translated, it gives CASRSGAAAPLSYEQYF. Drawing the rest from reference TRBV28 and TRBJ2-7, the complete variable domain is DVKVTQSSRYLVKRTGEKVFLECVQDMDHENMFWYRQDPGLGLRLIYFSYDVKMKEKGDIPEGYSVSREKKERFSLILESASTNQTSMYLCASRSGAAAPLSYEQYFGPGTRLTVT.

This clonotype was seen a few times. CDR3 DNA: TGTGCCAGCAGCCCTAGACAGTCTTCTAGCACAGATACGCAGTATTTT. It translates to CASSPRQSSSTDTQYF. The chain couples TRBV7-2 to TRBJ2-3, with D tentatively TRBD1 (5 bases). The CDR3 runs 16 residues. Trimming left V 5 bases short and J 0 bases short, with 15 bases between. Germline CDR1 SGHTA, CDR2 FQGNSA.

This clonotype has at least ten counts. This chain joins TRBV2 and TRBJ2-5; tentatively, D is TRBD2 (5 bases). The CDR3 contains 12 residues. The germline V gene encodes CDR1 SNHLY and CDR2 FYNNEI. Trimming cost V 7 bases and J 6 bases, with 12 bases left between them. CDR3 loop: CASNGRGQTQYF. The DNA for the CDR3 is TGTGCCAGCAACGGTCGGGGTCAGACCCAGTACTTC.

The CDR3 DNA is TGTGCCAGCAGATCAACAGCCTATAATTCACCCCTCCACTTT. Translated: CASRSTAYNSPLHF. The chain recombines TRBV2 with TRBJ1-6, with D hard to call. Germline-derived CDR1 and CDR2 are SNHLY and FYNNEI. The CDR3 is 14 residues long. Trimming left V 6 bases short and J 2 bases short, with 8 bases between. Variable domain in full (rest from reference TRBV2 and TRBJ1-6): EPEVTQTPSHQVTQMGQEVILRCVPISNHLYFYWYRQILGQKVEFLVSFYNNEISEKSEIFDDQFSVERPDGSNFTLKIRSTKLEDSAMYFCASRSTAYNSPLHFGNGTRLTVT.

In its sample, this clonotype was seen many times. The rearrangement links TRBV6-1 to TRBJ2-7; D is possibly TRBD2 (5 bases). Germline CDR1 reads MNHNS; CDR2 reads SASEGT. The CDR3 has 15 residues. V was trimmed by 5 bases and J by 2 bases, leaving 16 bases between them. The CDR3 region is CASSILATPTYEQYF. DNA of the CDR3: TGTGCCAGCAGTATTCTAGCTACCCCGACCTACGAGCAGTACTTC.